These 32 T cell receptor beta chains came from one sample sequenced in a study of OX40 agonist ivuxolimab in advanced cancers. Generated by immunoSEQ multiplex PCR, the TCRdb table keeps only in-frame clones and is missing some. The sample carries roughly 66,000 clones, roughly four fifths recorded once. The sample in question was CD4+ or CD8+ T cells sorted from blood, obtained in a trial of the OX40 agonist ivuxolimab. The receptors come from an adult with an advanced solid tumor such as melanoma, head and neck, liver or kidney cancer.

CDR3 in amino acids: CASSQGPSGGTEAFF. The CDR3 region has the DNA TGTGCCAGCAGCCAAGGGCCCTCCGGTGGCACTGAAGCTTTCTTT. V is TRBV7-9 and J is TRBJ1-1; no clear D. This CDR3 is 15 amino acids long. The V end was cut by 5 bases, the J end by 4 bases, with 17 bases between. Germline-derived CDR1 and CDR2 are SEHNR and FQNEAQ (reference sequence).

This clone was found once. J is TRBJ2-7 and V is TRBV4-2; TRBD1 or TRBD2 may be the D gene (5 bases each). The length of the CDR3 is 13 residues. Germline V lookup: CDR1 LGHNA, CDR2 YNFKEQ. Trimming removed 5 bases from V and 7 bases from J, with 15 bases in between. CDR3: CASSSGPWKEQYF. DNA for the CDR3: TGTGCCAGCAGCTCGGGGCCCTGGAAGGAGCAGTACTTC.

The V call is TRBV6-6, the J call TRBJ2-1; TRBD1 matches 9 bases. The V gene end was trimmed by 6 bases and the J gene end by 4 bases; junction bases not matched to a gene: 7. CDR3 length equals 15 residues. Germline CDR1 and CDR2: MNHNY and SVGAGI (reference sequence). The CDR3: CASSPGQGGYNEQFF. The CDR3, as DNA: TGTGCCAGCAGCCCGGGACAGGGAGGGTACAATGAGCAGTTCTTC.

The J gene is TRBJ2-3, the V gene TRBV19; D call uncertain. Trimming cost V 6 bases and J 5 bases, with 12 bases left between them. The CDR3 has 13 amino acids. Germline-derived CDR1 and CDR2 are LNHDA and SQIVND (reference sequence). This CDR3 reads CASRPTLVDTQYF. CDR3 coding DNA: TGTGCCAGTAGGCCAACTCTGGTAGATACGCAGTATTTT.

This clone was detected only once. The chain uses TRBV2 and TRBJ2-4; 11 nucleotides line up with TRBD2. This CDR3 has 13 amino acids. Germline values: CDR1 SNHLY, CDR2 FYNNEI. V gave up 8 bases and J gave up 6 bases; unmatched junction bases: 3. The CDR3 is CASQGTSGNIQYF. Here the CDR3 DNA reads TGTGCCAGCCAAGGGACTAGCGGAAACATTCAGTACTTC.

The chain uses TRBV6-1 and TRBJ2-4; D is ambiguous. This CDR3 has 16 residues. V gave up 3 bases and J gave up 6 bases, with 18 bases separating them. The germline V gene has CDR1 MNHNS and CDR2 SASEGT. The CDR3 coding sequence is TGTGCCAGCAGTGATCTGAGGATTGGCGTTGGAAACATTCAGTACTTC. Translation gives CASSDLRIGVGNIQYF.

The sample holds one count of this clone. V and J are TRBV27 and TRBJ2-1, with a possible D match to TRBD2 (5 bases). Trimming took 3 bases from V and 12 from J, leaving 18 bases between them. CDR1 and CDR2 from the germline V gene are MNHEY and SMNVEV (reference sequence). The CDR3 runs to 14 residues. CDR3 sequence (DNA): TGTGCCAGCAGTTTGCGGGTGGGCCCTCATGGGCAGTTCTTC. Amino acid sequence: CASSLRVGPHGQFF.

This clone was observed a few times. The chain joins TRBV5-1 to TRBJ2-2, with unresolved D. There are 14 residues in the CDR3. From germline, CDR1 is SGHRS and CDR2 YFSETQ. With 3 bases removed from V and 2 bases from J, the gap between germline ends came to 8 bases. CDR3 region: CASSSGQNTGELFF. For the CDR3, the DNA is TGCGCCAGCAGCTCCGGGCAAAACACCGGGGAGCTGTTTTTT.

A word on this clone: This sample also contains other DNA sequences that code for the same CDR3. This rearrangement joins TRBV27 to TRBJ2-5; maybe TRBD1 (5 bases). V was shortened by 2 bases and J by 4 bases, with 5 bases between the two germline ends. This CDR3 contains 12 residues. The V gene's germline CDR1 is MNHEY and CDR2 SMNVEV (reference sequence). CDR3 protein: CASSLRGETQYF. In DNA, the CDR3 is TGTGCCAGCAGTTTAAGGGGAGAGACCCAGTACTTC.

J is TRBJ1-5 and V is TRBV28; D remains unclear. CDR3 length: 15 amino acids. Between the trimmed V and J ends, which lost 3 bases and 0 bases, there was a span of 9 bases. CDR1 is MDHEN, CDR2 SYDVKM, per germline. CDR3 in amino acids: CASSFRAYSNQPQHF. CDR3 nucleotides: TGTGCCAGCAGTTTTAGGGCCTATAGCAATCAGCCCCAGCATTTT.

V is TRBV15 and J is TRBJ2-2; maybe TRBD2 (5 bases). Trimming removed 0 bases from V and 5 bases from J, with 10 bases in between. The CDR3 runs to 15 residues. Germline CDR1 LNHNV, CDR2 YYDKDF (reference sequence). The CDR3 DNA reads TGTGCCACCAGCAGAGACCGGGAAAGGACCGGGGAGCTGTTTTTT. It translates to CATSRDRERTGELFF.

The chain uses TRBV15 and TRBJ1-5, with a weak D call TRBD1 (5 bases). Trimming took off 6 bases at V and 1 base at J, with 16 bases between the two ends. The germline V gene has CDR1 LNHNV and CDR2 YYDKDF (reference sequence). This CDR3 has 16 residues. CDR3: CATRGSRGLSNQPQHF. In DNA form, the CDR3 reads TGTGCCACCAGGGGTAGTAGGGGTTTAAGCAATCAGCCCCAGCATTTT.

This chain joins TRBV11-2 and TRBJ1-5, with 7 positions matching TRBD1. V shed 5 bases, J shed 6 bases, and the junction held 10 bases outside the gene matches. CDR3 length: 15 amino acids. CDR1 and CDR2 from the germline V gene are SGHAT and FQNNGV. The CDR3, as DNA: TGTGCCAGCAGCGCAAACAGGGGAGTCGGTCAGCCCCAGCATTTT. Translation gives CASSANRGVGQPQHF.

The chain recombines TRBV5-1 with TRBJ2-1; a possible D gene is TRBD1 (6 bases). V was cut by 6 bases and J by 5 bases, with 27 bases left in between. CDR3 length: 18 residues. From germline, CDR1 is SGHRS and CDR2 YFSETQ. This CDR3 is CASNGVIGPGQRHNEQFF. The CDR3 DNA reads as TGCGCCAGCAACGGGGTCATTGGTCCTGGACAGCGTCACAATGAGCAGTTCTTC.

The rearrangement joins TRBV4-3 to TRBJ2-1; 7 bases fit TRBD1. The trim removed 2 bases at V and 4 bases at J, leaving 8 bases unmatched. Germline CDR1 LGHNA, CDR2 YSLEER. The CDR3 is made up of 16 amino acids. The CDR3 protein is CASSQTDRVNYNEQFF. The CDR3 coding sequence is TGCGCCAGCAGCCAAACCGACAGGGTGAATTACAATGAGCAGTTCTTC.

The chain combines TRBV18 with TRBJ1-5; the D gene is possibly TRBD1 (6 bases). V was cut by 6 bases and J by 3 bases, with 9 bases left in between. Per germline, CDR1 KGHSH and CDR2 LQKENI. CDR3 length: 13 amino acids. The CDR3 spells CASSGQNNQPQHF. The CDR3 DNA sequence: TGTGCCAGCTCCGGACAGAACAATCAGCCCCAGCATTTT. Combining the CDR3 with reference TRBV18 and TRBJ1-5 gives the whole variable domain NAGVMQNPRHLVRRRGQEARLRCSPMKGHSHVYWYRQLPEEGLKFMVYLQKENIIDESGMPKERFSAEFPKEGPSILRIQQVVRGDSAAYFCASSGQNNQPQHFGDGTRLSIL.

For the CDR3, the DNA is TGTGCCAGCAGCTTACTCGCGGGGGGACCCTACGAGCAGTACGTC. This translates into CASSLLAGGPYEQYV. The rearrangement links TRBV7-2 to TRBJ2-7; TRBD2 matches at 8 bases. Germline V gene data show CDR1 as SGHTA and CDR2 as FQGNSA. V lost 2 bases, J lost 2 bases, and 5 bases stayed unmatched. This CDR3 comprises 15 residues.

The chain recombines TRBV2 with TRBJ1-5; TRBD1 aligns across 7 bases. This CDR3 comprises 14 residues. Losses at the gene ends were 7 bases for V and 4 bases for J; bases not matched to a gene: 7. Per germline, CDR1 SNHLY and CDR2 FYNNEI. The CDR3 spells CASTRDSRNQPQHF. The DNA for the CDR3 is TGTGCCAGCACTCGGGACAGTAGGAATCAGCCCCAGCATTTT.

The V and J genes are TRBV2 and TRBJ2-1, with TRBD2 identical over 7 bases. Germline lookup yields CDR1 SNHLY and CDR2 FYNNEI. The CDR3 is 17 residues long. V dropped 2 bases and J dropped 0; count of bases not matched to a gene: 7. CDR3 nucleotides: TGTGCCAGCAGTGAATTGGCGGGAGATCGCTCCTACAATGAGCAGTTCTTC. Protein sequence: CASSELAGDRSYNEQFF.

The chain links TRBV18 to TRBJ2-1; maybe TRBD1 (6 bases). The CDR3 totals 16 residues. In germline, CDR1 is KGHSH, CDR2 LQKENI. The V gene lost 5 bases and the J gene lost 2 bases, with 16 bases spanning the gap. CDR3 DNA: TGTGCCAGCTCATTTGGCCCAGGGGTCACCTACAATGAGCAGTTCTTC. Amino acid sequence: CASSFGPGVTYNEQFF. Variable domain in full (rest from reference TRBV18 and TRBJ2-1): NAGVMQNPRHLVRRRGQEARLRCSPMKGHSHVYWYRQLPEEGLKFMVYLQKENIIDESGMPKERFSAEFPKEGPSILRIQQVVRGDSAAYFCASSFGPGVTYNEQFFGPGTRLTVL.

By share, this clone ranks as medium-sized. This chain joins TRBV5-1 and TRBJ1-3; D is possibly TRBD1 (5 bases). The V and J ends lost 0 bases and 0 bases respectively, with 13 bases between them. This CDR3 spans 17 amino acids. CDR1 and CDR2 (germline): SGHRS, YFSETQ. CDR3 in DNA: TGCGCCAGCAGCTTGGCTGGGACGGTGAGCTCTGGAAACACCATATATTTT. This gives the protein CASSLAGTVSSGNTIYF. Together with reference TRBV5-1 and TRBJ1-3, the CDR3 gives the full variable domain: KAGVTQTPRYLIKTRGQQVTLSCSPISGHRSVSWYQQTPGQGLQFLFEYFSETQRNKGNFPGRFSGRQFSNSRSEMNVSTLELGDSALYLCASSLAGTVSSGNTIYFGEGSWLTVV.

The CDR3 nucleotides are TGTGCCAGTAGTTTCGTAGGACGTAGCTATACGCAGTATTTT. It is translated as CASSFVGRSYTQYF. V and J are TRBV19 and TRBJ2-3, with no clear D. This CDR3 region has 14 residues. CDR1 is LNHDA and CDR2 is SQIVND in the germline V gene (reference sequence). The ends were cut back, 5 bases at V and 7 bases at J, with 16 bases in the middle.

The J gene is TRBJ1-4, the V gene TRBV2; perhaps TRBD1 as D (6 bases). The germline V and J ends were trimmed by 3 bases and 15 bases, with 20 bases remaining between them. Germline CDR1 reads SNHLY; CDR2 reads FYNNEI. CDR3 length: 14 amino acids. The CDR3 DNA is TGTGCCAGCAGTGATAGAGGGGGGCCCGGGAATTTGTTTTTT. The encoded protein is CASSDRGGPGNLFF.

On this clone: A far larger clone is off by one base, so a read error is likely. The chain links TRBV4-2 to TRBJ2-7; the D gene is possibly TRBD1 (5 bases). The CDR3 is 14 residues long. CDR1 LGHNA and CDR2 YNFKEQ come from the germline V gene. Deletions cut 1 base from V and 3 bases from J, with 10 bases between. The CDR3 DNA follows: TGTGCCAGCAGCCAAGCCCAGGGATTCTACGAGCAGTACTTC. Translating gives CASSQAQGFYEQYF.

The rearrangement uses TRBV28 and TRBJ1-5, with D possibly matching TRBD1 (5 bases). The CDR3 is 15 amino acids. The ends were cut back, 4 bases at V and 7 bases at J, with 17 bases in the middle. The germline V gene has CDR1 MDHEN and CDR2 SYDVKM. CDR3 DNA sequence: TGTGCCAGCAGTTCAGGGCAGGGAGGGCGGCAGCCCCAGCATTTT. This gives the protein CASSSGQGGRQPQHF.

This chain joins TRBV5-6 and TRBJ2-5; D not resolved. This CDR3 region has 13 residues. Trimming pared 2 bases from V and 0 bases from J, leaving 5 bases between. The germline V gene has CDR1 SGHDT and CDR2 YYEEEE. CDR3 region: CASSLADQETQYF. The CDR3 bases are TGTGCCAGCAGCTTAGCTGACCAAGAGACCCAGTACTTC. Based on the CDR3 plus reference TRBV5-6 and TRBJ2-5, the full variable domain is DAGVTQSPTHLIKTRGQQVTLRCSPKSGHDTVSWYQQALGQGPQFIFQYYEEEERQRGNFPDRFSGHQFPNYSSELNVNALLLGDSALYLCASSLADQETQYFGPGTRLLVL.

This chain uses TRBV5-1 with TRBJ2-3; the D gene is possibly TRBD1 (5 bases). The germline CDR1 and CDR2 sequences are SGHRS and YFSETQ. V was trimmed by 2 bases and J by 6 bases, leaving 16 bases between them. The CDR3 has 15 residues. The CDR3 is CASSLGAEVVDTQYF. CDR3 DNA sequence: TGCGCCAGCAGCTTAGGGGCAGAGGTGGTGGATACGCAGTATTTT.

The CDR3 spells CASSPDPGGTQYF. CDR3 DNA sequence: TGTGCCAGCAGTCCCGACCCTGGGGGTACGCAGTATTTT. The genes are TRBV7-7 and TRBJ2-3, with D perhaps given as TRBD1 or TRBD2 (5 bases each). This CDR3 spans 13 amino acids. The V gene lost 6 bases and the J gene lost 8 bases, with 15 bases spanning the gap. Germline CDR1 is SSHAT and CDR2 is FNYEAQ (reference sequence).

The chain links TRBV28 to TRBJ2-3; the D gene could be TRBD1 or TRBD2 (6 bases each). The CDR3 totals 21 residues. CDR1 and CDR2 (germline): MDHEN, SYDVKM. Trimming took off 6 bases at V and 2 bases at J, with 33 bases between the two ends. CDR3 DNA: TGTGCCAGCAGCTTCCCGTCGGGCAGGGGAGGCGCGGAGGGGACCACAGATACGCAGTATTTT. The encoded protein is CASSFPSGRGGAEGTTDTQYF.

This chain uses TRBV9 with TRBJ2-2; TRBD2 matches 9 bases. This CDR3 contains 17 residues. Germline lookup yields CDR1 SGDLS and CDR2 YYNGEE. Unmatched junction bases numbered 9, after V lost 6 bases and J lost 0 bases. The CDR3 protein is CASTASGKGANTGELFF. The DNA of the CDR3 is TGTGCCAGCACGGCTAGCGGGAAAGGGGCGAACACCGGGGAGCTGTTTTTT.

The V gene is TRBV19, the J gene TRBJ1-3; D may be TRBD1 (5 bases). Trimming cost V 3 bases and J 2 bases, with 20 bases left between them. The CDR3 length is 18 residues. Germline V gene sequence: CDR1 LNHDA, CDR2 SQIVND (reference sequence). The CDR3 reads CASSMPGLTGQAGNTIYF. Here the CDR3 DNA reads TGTGCCAGTAGTATGCCGGGACTAACGGGGCAAGCTGGAAACACCATATATTTT. The complete variable domain, with remaining parts taken from reference TRBV19 and TRBJ1-3, reads DGGITQSPKYLFRKEGQNVTLSCEQNLNHDAMYWYRQDPGQGLRLIYYSQIVNDFQKGDIAEGYSVSREKKESFPLTVTSAQKNPTAFYLCASSMPGLTGQAGNTIYFGEGSWLTVV.

V is TRBV28 and J is TRBJ2-3; D gene ambiguous. V was cut by 7 bases and J by 1 base, with 6 bases left in between. The CDR3 is 12 amino acids. Germline CDR1 reads MDHEN; CDR2 reads SYDVKM. CDR3 bases: TGTGCCAGCAACTCGGGCACAGATACGCAGTATTTT. Its protein product is CASNSGTDTQYF. Drawing the rest from reference TRBV28 and TRBJ2-3, the complete variable domain is DVKVTQSSRYLVKRTGEKVFLECVQDMDHENMFWYRQDPGLGLRLIYFSYDVKMKEKGDIPEGYSVSREKKERFSLILESASTNQTSMYLCASNSGTDTQYFGPGTRLTVL.